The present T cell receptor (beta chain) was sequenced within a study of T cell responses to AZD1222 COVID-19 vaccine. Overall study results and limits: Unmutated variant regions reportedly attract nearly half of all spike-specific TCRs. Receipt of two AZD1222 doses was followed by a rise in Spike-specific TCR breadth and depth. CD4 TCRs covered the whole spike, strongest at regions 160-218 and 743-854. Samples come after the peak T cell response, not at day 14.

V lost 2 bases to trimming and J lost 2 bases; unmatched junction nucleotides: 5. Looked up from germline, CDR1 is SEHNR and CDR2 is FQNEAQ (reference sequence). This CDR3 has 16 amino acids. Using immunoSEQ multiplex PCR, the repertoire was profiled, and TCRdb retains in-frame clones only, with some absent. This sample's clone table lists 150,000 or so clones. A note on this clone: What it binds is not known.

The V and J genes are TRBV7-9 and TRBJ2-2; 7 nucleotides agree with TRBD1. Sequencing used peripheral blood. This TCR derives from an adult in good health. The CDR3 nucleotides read TGTGCCAGCAGCTTAACGACAGGGACCAACACCGGGGAGCTGTTTTTT. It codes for CASSLTTGTNTGELFF.